The 5 T cell receptor beta chains below all came from one sample that was sequenced in a study of blood T cell repertoires in COVID-19. Sequencing used immunoSEQ multiplex PCR; TCRdb keeps in-frame clones, though not all of them. Of 60,000 to 75,000 clones listed, roughly nine tenths were seen once; the top ten hold 3.9%. The sample consisted of peripheral blood. Receptors originate from a man in his 70s with active COVID-19.

The chain has TRBV19 and TRBJ2-1; D is possibly TRBD2 (5 bases). Trimming stripped 3 bases from V and 6 bases from J, with 15 bases between. CDR1 LNHDA and CDR2 SQIVND come from the germline V gene (reference sequence). This CDR3 region has 15 residues. The CDR3 coding sequence is TGTGCCAGTAGTATTGGGCGGTCTGGAGGCAATGAGCAGTTCTTC. Its protein is CASSIGRSGGNEQFF.

The genes are TRBV9 and TRBJ2-1, with 12 bases that match TRBD2. CDR1 is SGDLS and CDR2 is YYNGEE in the germline V gene. The CDR3 contains 13 residues. V lost 3 bases and J lost 9; bases outside the gene matches: 1. CDR3 nucleotide sequence: TGTGCCAGCAGCGGGGGACTAGCGGGTGAGCAGTTCTTC. Protein product: CASSGGLAGEQFF.

This sequence joins TRBV7-3 and TRBJ2-5, with 7 bases identical to TRBD2. V dropped 5 bases and J dropped 5; count of bases not matched to a gene: 8. The CDR3 extends over 14 amino acids. The V gene's germline CDR1 is SGHTA and CDR2 FQGTGA. In DNA, the CDR3 is TGTGCCAGCAGCCGTGGGGAGGGCCGGGAGACCCAGTACTTC. Amino acid sequence: CASSRGEGRETQYF.

The rearrangement joins TRBV30 to TRBJ2-3; 13 bases are shared with TRBD2. The CDR3 length is 17 residues. The germline CDR1 and CDR2 sequences are GTSNPN and SVGIG (reference sequence). The V gene end was trimmed by 1 base and the J gene end by 1 base; junction bases not matched to a gene: 5. The DNA for the CDR3 is TGTGCCTGGAGTGGGACTAGCGGGAGATGGGGCACAGATACGCAGTATTTT. This codes for CAWSGTSGRWGTDTQYF. The complete variable domain, with remaining parts taken from reference TRBV30 and TRBJ2-3, reads SQTIHQWPATLVQPVGSPLSLECTVEGTSNPNLYWYRQAAGRGLQLLFYSVGIGQISSEVPQNLSASRPQDRQFILSSKKLLLSDSGFYLCAWSGTSGRWGTDTQYFGPGTRLTVL.

The rearrangement joins TRBV7-2 to TRBJ2-7, with 7 bases aligning to TRBD2. This CDR3 is built from 16 residues. V was clipped by 1 base and J by 6 bases; unmatched bases: 12. Germline V gene sequence: CDR1 SGHTA, CDR2 FQGNSA. DNA of the CDR3: TGTGCCAGCAGCTTAGGGCGGGGGTCCCCTCCTCTCGAGCAGTACTTC. As protein: CASSLGRGSPPLEQYF.